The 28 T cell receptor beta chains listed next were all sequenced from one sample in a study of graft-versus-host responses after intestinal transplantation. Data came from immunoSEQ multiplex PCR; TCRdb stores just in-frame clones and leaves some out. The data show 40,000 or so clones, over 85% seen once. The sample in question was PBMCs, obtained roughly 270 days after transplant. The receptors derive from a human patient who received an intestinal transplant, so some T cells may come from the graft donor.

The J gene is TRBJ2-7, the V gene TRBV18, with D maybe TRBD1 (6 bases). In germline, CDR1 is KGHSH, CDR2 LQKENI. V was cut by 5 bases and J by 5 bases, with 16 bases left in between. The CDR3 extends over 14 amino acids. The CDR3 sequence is CASSDNRVWDEQYF. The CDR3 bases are TGTGCCAGCTCAGACAACAGGGTCTGGGACGAGCAGTACTTC.

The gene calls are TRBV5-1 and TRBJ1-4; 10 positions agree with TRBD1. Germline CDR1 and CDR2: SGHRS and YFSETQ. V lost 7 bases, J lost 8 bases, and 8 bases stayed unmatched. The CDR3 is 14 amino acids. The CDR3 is CASGTGAREEKLFF. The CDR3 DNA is TGCGCCAGCGGGACAGGGGCGCGGGAGGAAAAACTGTTTTTT.

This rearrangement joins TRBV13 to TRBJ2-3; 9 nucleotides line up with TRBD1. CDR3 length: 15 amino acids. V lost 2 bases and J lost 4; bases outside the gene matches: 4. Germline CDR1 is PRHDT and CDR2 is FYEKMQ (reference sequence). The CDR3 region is CASSLRTGAPDTQYF. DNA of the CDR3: TGTGCCAGCAGCTTACGGACAGGGGCCCCAGATACGCAGTATTTT.

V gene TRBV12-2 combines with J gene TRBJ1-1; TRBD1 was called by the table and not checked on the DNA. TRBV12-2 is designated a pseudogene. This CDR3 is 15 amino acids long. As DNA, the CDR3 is TGTGCCAGCAGCCACCCCGGGACAGGGGGTACTGAAGCTTTCTTT. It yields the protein CASSHPGTGGTEAFF.

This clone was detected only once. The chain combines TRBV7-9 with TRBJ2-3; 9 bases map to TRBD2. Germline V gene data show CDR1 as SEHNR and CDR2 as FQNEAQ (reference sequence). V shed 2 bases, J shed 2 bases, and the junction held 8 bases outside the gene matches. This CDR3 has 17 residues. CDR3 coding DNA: TGTGCCAGCAGCTTAATCCGTAGCGGGGGTTCCACAGATACGCAGTATTTT. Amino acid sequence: CASSLIRSGGSTDTQYF.

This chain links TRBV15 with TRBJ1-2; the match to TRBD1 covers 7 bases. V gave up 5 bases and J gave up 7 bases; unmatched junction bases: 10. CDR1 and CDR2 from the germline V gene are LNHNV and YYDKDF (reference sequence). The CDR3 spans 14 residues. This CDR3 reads CATSPLRDSPGYTF. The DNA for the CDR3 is TGTGCCACCAGCCCGTTGCGGGACAGTCCTGGCTACACCTTC.

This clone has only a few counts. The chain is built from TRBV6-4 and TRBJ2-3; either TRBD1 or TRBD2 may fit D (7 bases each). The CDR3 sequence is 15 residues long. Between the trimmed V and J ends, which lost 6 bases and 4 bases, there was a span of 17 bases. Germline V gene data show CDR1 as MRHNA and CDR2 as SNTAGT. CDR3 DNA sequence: TGTGCCAGCAGCCCCCAGGGGGGGGCCCCAGATACGCAGTATTTT. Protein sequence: CASSPQGGAPDTQYF.

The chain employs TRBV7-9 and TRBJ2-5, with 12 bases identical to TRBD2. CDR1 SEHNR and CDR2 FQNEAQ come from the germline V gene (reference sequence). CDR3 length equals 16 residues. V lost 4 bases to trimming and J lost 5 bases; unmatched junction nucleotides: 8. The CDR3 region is CASSSWLAGGPETQYF. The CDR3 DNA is TGTGCCAGCAGCTCTTGGCTAGCGGGGGGGCCGGAGACCCAGTACTTC.

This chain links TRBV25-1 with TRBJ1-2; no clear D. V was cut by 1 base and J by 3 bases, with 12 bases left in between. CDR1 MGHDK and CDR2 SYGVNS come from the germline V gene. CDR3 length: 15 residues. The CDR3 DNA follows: TGTGCCAGCAGTGAATCGGTTAGCAGTGACTATGGCTACACCTTC. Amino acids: CASSESVSSDYGYTF.

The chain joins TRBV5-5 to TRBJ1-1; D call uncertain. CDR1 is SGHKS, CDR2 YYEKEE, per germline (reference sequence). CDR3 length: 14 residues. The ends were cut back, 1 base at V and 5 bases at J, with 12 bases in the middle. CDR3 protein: CASSLSYSGTEAFF. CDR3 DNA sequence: TGTGCCAGCAGCTTGAGCTACAGTGGAACTGAAGCTTTCTTT.

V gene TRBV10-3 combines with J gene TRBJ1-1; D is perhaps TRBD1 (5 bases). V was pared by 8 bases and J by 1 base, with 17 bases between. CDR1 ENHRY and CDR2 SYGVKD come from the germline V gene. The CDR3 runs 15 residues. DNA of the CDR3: TGTGCCATCGGGGGACCGGGACTCCAGAACACTGAAGCTTTCTTT. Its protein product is CAIGGPGLQNTEAFF.

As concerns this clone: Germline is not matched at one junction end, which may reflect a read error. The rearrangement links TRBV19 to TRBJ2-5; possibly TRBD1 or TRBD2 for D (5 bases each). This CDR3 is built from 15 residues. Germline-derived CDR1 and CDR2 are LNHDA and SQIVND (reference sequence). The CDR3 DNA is TGTGCCAGTAGTATGACCACGCGAAGGGGAGAGGCCCAGTACTTC. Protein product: CASSMTTRRGEAQYF.

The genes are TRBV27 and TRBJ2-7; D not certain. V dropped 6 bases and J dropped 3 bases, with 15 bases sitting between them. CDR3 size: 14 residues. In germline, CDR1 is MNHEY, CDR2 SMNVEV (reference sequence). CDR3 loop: CASSQVIRHYEQYF. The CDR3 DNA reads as TGTGCCAGCAGCCAGGTAATCCGACACTACGAGCAGTACTTC.

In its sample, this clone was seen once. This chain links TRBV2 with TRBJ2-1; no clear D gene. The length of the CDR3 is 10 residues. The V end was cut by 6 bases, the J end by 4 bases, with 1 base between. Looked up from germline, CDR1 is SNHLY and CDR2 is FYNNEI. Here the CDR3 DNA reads TGTGCCAGCAGATACAATGAGCAGTTCTTC. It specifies CASRYNEQFF.

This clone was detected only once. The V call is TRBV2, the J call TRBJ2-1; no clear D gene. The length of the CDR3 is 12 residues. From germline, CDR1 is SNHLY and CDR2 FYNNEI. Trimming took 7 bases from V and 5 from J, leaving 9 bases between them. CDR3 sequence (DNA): TGTGCCAGCAAGGCCAGGAACAATGAGCAGTTCTTC. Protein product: CASKARNNEQFF. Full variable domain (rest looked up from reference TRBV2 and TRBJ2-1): EPEVTQTPSHQVTQMGQEVILRCVPISNHLYFYWYRQILGQKVEFLVSFYNNEISEKSEIFDDQFSVERPDGSNFTLKIRSTKLEDSAMYFCASKARNNEQFFGPGTRLTVL.

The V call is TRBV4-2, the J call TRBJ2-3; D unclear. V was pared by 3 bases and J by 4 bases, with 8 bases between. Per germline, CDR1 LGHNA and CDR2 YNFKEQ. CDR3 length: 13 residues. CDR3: CASSHPSADTQYF. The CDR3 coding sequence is TGTGCCAGCAGCCACCCCTCGGCAGATACGCAGTATTTT.

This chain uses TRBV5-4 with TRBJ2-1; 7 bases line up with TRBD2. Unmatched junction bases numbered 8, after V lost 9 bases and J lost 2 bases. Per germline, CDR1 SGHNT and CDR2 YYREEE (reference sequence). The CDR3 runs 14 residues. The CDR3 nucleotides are TGTGCCATTTACCCGCGGGGGACCTACAATGAGCAGTTCTTC. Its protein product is CAIYPRGTYNEQFF. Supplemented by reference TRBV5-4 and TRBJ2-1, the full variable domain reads ETGVTQSPTHLIKTRGQQVTLRCSSQSGHNTVSWYQQALGQGPQFIFQYYREEENGRGNFPPRFSGLQFPNYSSELNVNALELDDSALYLCAIYPRGTYNEQFFGPGTRLTVL.

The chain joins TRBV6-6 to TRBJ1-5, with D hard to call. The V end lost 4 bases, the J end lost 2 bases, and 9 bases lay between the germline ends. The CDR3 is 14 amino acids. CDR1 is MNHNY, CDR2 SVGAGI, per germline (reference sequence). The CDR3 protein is CASSSPGCNQPQHF. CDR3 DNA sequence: TGTGCCAGCAGTTCTCCGGGATGCAATCAGCCCCAGCATTTT.

The CDR3 nucleotides are TGTGCCAGCAGCTTAGTACCGCCGGGACAGAAAAACTACAATGAGCAGTTCTTC. It is translated as CASSLVPPGQKNYNEQFF. The rearrangement joins TRBV7-9 to TRBJ2-1; 7 bases map to TRBD1. CDR1 is SEHNR, CDR2 FQNEAQ, per germline (reference sequence). The CDR3 is 18 amino acids. The trim removed 1 base at V and 3 bases at J, leaving 12 bases unmatched.

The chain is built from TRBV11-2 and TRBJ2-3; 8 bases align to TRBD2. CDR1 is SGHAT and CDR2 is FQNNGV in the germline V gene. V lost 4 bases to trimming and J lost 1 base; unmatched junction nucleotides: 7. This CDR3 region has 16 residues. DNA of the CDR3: TGTGCCAGCAGCTACTTAGCGGGGACCGGCACAGATACGCAGTATTTT. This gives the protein CASSYLAGTGTDTQYF.

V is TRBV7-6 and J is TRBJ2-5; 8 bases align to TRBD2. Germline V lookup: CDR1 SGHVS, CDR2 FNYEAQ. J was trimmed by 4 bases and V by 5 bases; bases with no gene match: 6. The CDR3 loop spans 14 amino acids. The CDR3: CASSGPGGVETQYF. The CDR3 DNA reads TGTGCCAGCAGCGGCCCGGGGGGGGTAGAGACCCAGTACTTC.

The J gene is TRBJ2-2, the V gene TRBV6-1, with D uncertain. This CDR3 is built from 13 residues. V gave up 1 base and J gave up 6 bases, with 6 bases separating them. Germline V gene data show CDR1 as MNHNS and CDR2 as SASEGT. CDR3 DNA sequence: TGTGCCAGCAGTGAAGAACACTCCGGGGAGCTGTTTTTT. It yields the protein CASSEEHSGELFF.

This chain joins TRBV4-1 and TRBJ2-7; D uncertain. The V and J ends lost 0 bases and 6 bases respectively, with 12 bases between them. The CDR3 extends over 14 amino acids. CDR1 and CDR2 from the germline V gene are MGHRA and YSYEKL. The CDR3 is CASSQDVGPIEQYF. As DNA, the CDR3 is TGCGCCAGCAGCCAAGACGTAGGACCGATCGAGCAGTACTTC.

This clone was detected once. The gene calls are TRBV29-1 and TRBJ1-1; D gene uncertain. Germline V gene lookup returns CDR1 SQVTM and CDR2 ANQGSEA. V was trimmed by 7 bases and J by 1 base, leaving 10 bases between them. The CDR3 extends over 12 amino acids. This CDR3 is CSGFDGNTEAFF. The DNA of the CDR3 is TGCAGCGGTTTCGACGGGAACACTGAAGCTTTCTTT.

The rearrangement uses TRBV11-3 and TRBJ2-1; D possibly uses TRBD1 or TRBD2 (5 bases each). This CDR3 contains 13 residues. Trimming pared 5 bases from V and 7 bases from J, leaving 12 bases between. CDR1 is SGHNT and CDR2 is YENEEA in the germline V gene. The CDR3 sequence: CASSPEWGNEQFF. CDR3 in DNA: TGTGCCAGCAGCCCAGAATGGGGGAATGAGCAGTTCTTC.

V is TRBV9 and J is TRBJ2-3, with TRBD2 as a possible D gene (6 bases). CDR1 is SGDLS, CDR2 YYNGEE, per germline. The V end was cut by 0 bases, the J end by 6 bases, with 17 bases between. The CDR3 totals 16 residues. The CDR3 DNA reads TGTGCCAGCAGCGTAGCTTTTGCGGGGAGGCAGGATACGCAGTATTTT. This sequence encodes CASSVAFAGRQDTQYF. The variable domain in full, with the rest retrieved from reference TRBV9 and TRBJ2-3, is DSGVTQTPKHLITATGQRVTLRCSPRSGDLSVYWYQQSLDQGLQFLIQYYNGEERAKGNILERFSAQQFPDLHSELNLSSLELGDSALYFCASSVAFAGRQDTQYFGPGTRLTVL.

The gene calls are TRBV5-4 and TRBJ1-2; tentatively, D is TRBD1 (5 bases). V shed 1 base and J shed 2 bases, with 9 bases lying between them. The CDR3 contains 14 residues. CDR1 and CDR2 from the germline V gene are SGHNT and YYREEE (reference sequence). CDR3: CASSLRRGNYGYTF. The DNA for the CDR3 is TGTGCCAGCAGCTTGCGACGGGGGAACTATGGCTACACCTTC.

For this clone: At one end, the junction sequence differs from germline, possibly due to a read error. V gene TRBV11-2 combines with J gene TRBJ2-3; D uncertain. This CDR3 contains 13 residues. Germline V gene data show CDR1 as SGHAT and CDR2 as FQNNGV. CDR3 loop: CASSVDTTRAQYF. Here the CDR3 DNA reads TGTGCCAGCAGCGTAGACACAACTCGGGCGCAGTATTTT.